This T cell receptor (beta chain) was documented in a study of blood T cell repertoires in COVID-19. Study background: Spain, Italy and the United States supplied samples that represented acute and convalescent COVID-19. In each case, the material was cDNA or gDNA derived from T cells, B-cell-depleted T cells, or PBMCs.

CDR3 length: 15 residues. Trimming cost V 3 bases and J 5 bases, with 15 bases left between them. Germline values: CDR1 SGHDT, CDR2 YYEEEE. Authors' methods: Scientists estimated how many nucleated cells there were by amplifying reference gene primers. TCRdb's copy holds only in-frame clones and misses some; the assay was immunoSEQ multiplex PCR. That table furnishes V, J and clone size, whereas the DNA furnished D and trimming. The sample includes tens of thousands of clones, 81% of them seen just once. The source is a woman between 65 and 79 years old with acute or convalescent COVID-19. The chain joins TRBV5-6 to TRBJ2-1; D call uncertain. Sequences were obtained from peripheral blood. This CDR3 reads CASSSWPLAHNEQFF. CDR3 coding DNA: TGTGCCAGCAGCTCATGGCCCCTCGCCCACAATGAGCAGTTCTTC.